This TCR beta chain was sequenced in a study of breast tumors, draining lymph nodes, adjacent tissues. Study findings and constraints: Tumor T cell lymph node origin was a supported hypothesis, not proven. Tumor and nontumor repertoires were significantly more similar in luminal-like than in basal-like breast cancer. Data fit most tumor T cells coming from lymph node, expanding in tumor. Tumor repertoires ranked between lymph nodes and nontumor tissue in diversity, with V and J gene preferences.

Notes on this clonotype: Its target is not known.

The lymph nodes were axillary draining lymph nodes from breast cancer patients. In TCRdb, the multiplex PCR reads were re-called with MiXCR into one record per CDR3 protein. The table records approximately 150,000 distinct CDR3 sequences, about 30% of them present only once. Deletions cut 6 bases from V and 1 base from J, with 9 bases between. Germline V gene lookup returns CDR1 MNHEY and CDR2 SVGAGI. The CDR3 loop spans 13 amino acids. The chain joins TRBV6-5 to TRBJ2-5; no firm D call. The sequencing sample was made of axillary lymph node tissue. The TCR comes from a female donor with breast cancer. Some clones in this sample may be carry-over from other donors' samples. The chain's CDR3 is CASRKVLQETQYF. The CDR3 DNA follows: TGTGCCAGCAGGAAGGTACTCCAAGAGACCCAGTACTTC.